One sample yielded the 15 T cell receptor beta chains listed below, sequenced in a study of blood T cells in healthy people across ages. Primers used in a second PCR of about 6 to 12 cycles were a sample-barcoded 5' primer and a J-beta primer mix. One entry per CDR3 protein, called by TCRdb with MiXCR from the 5' RACE reads. Here the sample spans 700,000 to 1,000,000 distinct CDR3 sequences, roughly 44% being singletons. The sample was blood. The receptors stem from a man aged 60 to 69 in good health.

The V and J genes are TRBV2 and TRBJ2-7; the D gene could be TRBD1 or TRBD2 (6 bases each). The closer fit of TRBJ2-5 to the DNA end suggests the J call may be wrong. The CDR3 is 14 residues long. Germline V gene lookup returns CDR1 SNHLY and CDR2 FYNNEI. The DNA of the CDR3 is TGTGCCAGCAGGGGGGGCGGCCATAAAGAGACCCAGTACTTC. It translates to CASRGGGHKETQYF.

This clonotype turned up a few times. CDR3 sequence (DNA): TGTGCCAGCAGCCAAGATCGGACAACGCAGTATTTT. Amino acid sequence: CASSQDRTTQYF. The chain carries TRBV3-1 and TRBJ2-3; D perhaps matches TRBD1 (5 bases). V dropped 0 bases and J dropped 9 bases, with 7 bases sitting between them. Looked up from germline, CDR1 is LGHDT and CDR2 is YNNKEL (reference sequence). The CDR3 contains 12 residues.

V gene TRBV4-2 combines with J gene TRBJ1-2; perhaps TRBD1 as D (5 bases). Germline V gene sequence: CDR1 LGHNA, CDR2 YNFKEQ. V was pared by 0 bases and J by 4 bases, with 12 bases between. The CDR3 has 15 residues. CDR3 sequence reads: CASSQETVTLYGYTF. The DNA of the CDR3 is TGTGCCAGCAGCCAAGAGACAGTCACCCTCTATGGCTACACCTTC.

This chain links TRBV2 with TRBJ2-7; 8 bases align to TRBD2. The V gene end was trimmed by 7 bases and the J gene end by 2 bases; junction bases not matched to a gene: 7. Germline lookup yields CDR1 SNHLY and CDR2 FYNNEI. The CDR3 is 14 residues long. This CDR3 reads CASTGAGAPYEQYF. Here the CDR3 DNA reads TGTGCCAGCACGGGAGCGGGGGCCCCCTACGAGCAGTACTTC.

The chain has TRBV7-8 and TRBJ1-4; TRBD1 is a possible D gene (5 bases). Germline-derived CDR1 and CDR2 are SGHVS and FQNEAQ. This CDR3 is 14 amino acids long. V was cut by 1 base and J by 8 bases, with 11 bases left in between. The CDR3 region is CASSLDVRGEKLFF. As DNA, the CDR3 is TGTGCCAGCAGCTTAGATGTGCGGGGCGAAAAACTGTTTTTT.

CDR3 region: CASSLSRGQLMETQYF. For the CDR3, the DNA is TGTGCCAGCAGCTTATCGAGGGGGCAGCTTATGGAGACCCAGTACTTC. V usage is TRBV11-2 and J usage is TRBJ2-7; 7 bases fit TRBD1. The better agreement between TRBJ2-5 and the DNA end casts doubt on the J call. CDR1 and CDR2 (germline): SGHAT, FQNNGV. This CDR3 contains 16 residues.

The table lists this clonotype with a few counts. Relative to the germline gene, one junction end is altered; a read error may explain this. CDR3 nucleotide sequence: TGTGCTAGCAGCCTCCGACTAGCGGGGGGGCGCAATGAGCAGTTCTTC. It specifies CASSLRLAGGRNEQFF. J is TRBJ2-1 and V is TRBV7-7; 14 bases are a match to TRBD2. Germline V gene sequence: CDR1 SSHAT, CDR2 FNYEAQ (reference sequence). CDR3 length: 16 residues.

In this sample, this clonotype turned up a few times. This chain links TRBV20-1 with TRBJ2-1, with 10 bases identical to TRBD2. The germline V gene has CDR1 DFQATT and CDR2 SNEGSKA (reference sequence). Trimming took 5 bases from V and 6 from J; bases not matched to a gene: 7. The CDR3 consists of 14 residues. CDR3 amino acids: CSAQRGGGGNEQFF. In DNA, the CDR3 is TGCAGTGCTCAGCGGGGGGGCGGCGGCAATGAGCAGTTCTTC.

This clonotype appeared a single time. V and J are TRBV24-1 and TRBJ1-5; TRBD1 might be the D (6 bases). The CDR3 totals 16 residues. V was cut by 6 bases and J by 3 bases, with 17 bases left in between. Germline CDR1 and CDR2: KGHDR and SFDVKD. CDR3 sequence reads: CATSHREGVYNQPQHF. The CDR3 DNA sequence: TGTGCCACCAGTCATAGGGAGGGGGTATACAATCAGCCCCAGCATTTT.

This sequence joins TRBV11-2 and TRBJ2-7; the D gene could be TRBD1 or TRBD2 (5 bases each). In germline, CDR1 is SGHAT, CDR2 FQNNGV. This CDR3 has 13 residues. Trimming shortened V by 6 bases and J by 1 base, and 10 bases separated the two germline ends. CDR3 region: CASRDGASYEQYF. In DNA, the CDR3 is TGTGCCAGCAGAGACGGGGCTTCCTACGAGCAGTACTTC.

Only a few counts were recorded for this clonotype. The chain links TRBV12-3 or TRBV12-4 to TRBJ1-2, with no clear D. Trimming pared 8 bases from V and 7 bases from J, leaving 14 bases between. This CDR3 has 12 amino acids. The CDR3 spells CASGETPGGYTF. CDR3 coding DNA: TGTGCCAGCGGGGAGACCCCAGGTGGCTACACCTTC.

In this sample, this clonotype turned up many times. V and J are TRBV20-1 and TRBJ2-7; a possible D gene is TRBD1 (6 bases). CDR1 DFQATT and CDR2 SNEGSKA come from the germline V gene (reference sequence). The length of the CDR3 is 11 residues. CDR3: CSARDTYEQYF. As DNA, the CDR3 is TGCAGCGCCCGGGACACCTACGAGCAGTACTTC.

The chain couples TRBV28 to TRBJ2-1, with TRBD1 matching 8 bases. Germline trimming cut 2 bases from V and 5 bases from J; bases unmatched to any gene: 8. Per germline, CDR1 MDHEN and CDR2 SYDVKM. The CDR3 contains 16 residues. CDR3 region: CASSLTAGGADNEQFF. The CDR3 region has the DNA TGTGCCAGCAGTTTAACCGCAGGGGGCGCGGACAATGAGCAGTTCTTC. Supplemented by reference TRBV28 and TRBJ2-1, the full variable domain reads DVKVTQSSRYLVKRTGEKVFLECVQDMDHENMFWYRQDPGLGLRLIYFSYDVKMKEKGDIPEGYSVSREKKERFSLILESASTNQTSMYLCASSLTAGGADNEQFFGPGTRLTVL.

This chain joins TRBV28 and TRBJ1-2, with D possibly matching TRBD1 (6 bases). V gave up 5 bases and J gave up 1 base, with 17 bases separating them. The CDR3 is made up of 16 amino acids. The germline CDR1 and CDR2 sequences are MDHEN and SYDVKM. CDR3 region: CASSPPRTAYNYGYTF. Written as DNA, the CDR3 is TGTGCCAGCAGTCCACCAAGGACAGCGTATAACTATGGCTACACCTTC.

This clonotype was picked up a small number of times. The rearrangement joins TRBV14 to TRBJ2-3; no reliable D call. V was clipped by 3 bases and J by 13 bases, with 11 bases between them. CDR3 length: 11 residues. Germline V gene data show CDR1 as SGHDN and CDR2 as FVKESK. CDR3 coding DNA: TGTGCCAGCAGCCAGGGTCCAAGGGAGTATTTT. Protein product: CASSQGPREYF. The whole variable domain, remainder taken from reference TRBV14 and TRBJ2-3, is EAGVTQFPSHSVIEKGQTVTLRCDPISGHDNLYWYRRVMGKEIKFLLHFVKESKQDESGMPNNRFLAERTGGTYSTLKVQPAELEDSGVYFCASSQGPREYFGPGTRLTVL.